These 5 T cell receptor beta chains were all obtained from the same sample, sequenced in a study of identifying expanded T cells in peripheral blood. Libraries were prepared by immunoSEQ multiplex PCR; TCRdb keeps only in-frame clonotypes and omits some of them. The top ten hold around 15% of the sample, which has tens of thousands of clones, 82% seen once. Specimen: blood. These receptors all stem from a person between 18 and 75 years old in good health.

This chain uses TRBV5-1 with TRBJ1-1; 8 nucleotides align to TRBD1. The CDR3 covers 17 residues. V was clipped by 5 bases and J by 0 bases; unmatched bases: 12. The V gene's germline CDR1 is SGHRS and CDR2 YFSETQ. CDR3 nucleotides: TGCGCCAGCAGTAACGGACAGGGAAGGATGTTGAACACTGAAGCTTTCTTT. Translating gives CASSNGQGRMLNTEAFF.

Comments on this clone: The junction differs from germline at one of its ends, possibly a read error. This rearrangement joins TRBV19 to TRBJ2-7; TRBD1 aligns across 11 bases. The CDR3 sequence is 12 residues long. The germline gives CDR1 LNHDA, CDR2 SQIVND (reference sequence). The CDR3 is CASMSRTGGVSF. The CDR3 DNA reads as TGTGCCAGTATGTCCAGGACAGGGGGCGTCAGCTTC. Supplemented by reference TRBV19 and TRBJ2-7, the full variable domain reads DGGITQSPKYLFRKEGQNVTLSCEQNLNHDAMYWYRQDPGQGLRLIYYSQIVNDFQKGDIAEGYSVSREKKESFPLTVTSAQKNPTAFYLCASMSRTGGVSFGPGTRLTVT.

CDR3 protein: CSVHRDGAGETQYF. Here the CDR3 DNA reads TGCAGCGTCCACCGGGACGGAGCTGGAGAGACCCAGTACTTC. J is TRBJ2-5 and V is TRBV29-1, with D perhaps given as TRBD1 or TRBD2 (5 bases each). The CDR3 length is 14 residues. With 6 bases removed from V and 4 bases from J, the gap between germline ends came to 18 bases. The germline V gene encodes CDR1 SQVTM and CDR2 ANQGSEA.

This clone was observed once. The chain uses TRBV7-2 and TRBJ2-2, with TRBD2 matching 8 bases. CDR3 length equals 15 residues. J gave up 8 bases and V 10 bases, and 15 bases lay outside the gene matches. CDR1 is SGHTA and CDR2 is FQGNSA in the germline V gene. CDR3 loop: CATRGSGGPLGELFF. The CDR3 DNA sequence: TGTGCCACCCGTGGATCGGGAGGGCCGTTAGGGGAGCTGTTTTTT.

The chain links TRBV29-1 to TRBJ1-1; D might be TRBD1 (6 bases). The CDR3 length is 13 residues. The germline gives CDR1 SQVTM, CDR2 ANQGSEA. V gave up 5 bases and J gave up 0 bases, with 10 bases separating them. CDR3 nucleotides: TGCAGCGTTACGACAGGCATGAACACTGAAGCTTTCTTT. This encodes CSVTTGMNTEAFF.